Given below is one T cell receptor (beta chain) in context. The target antigen is unknown. These data belong to a study of T cells in pancreatic ductal adenocarcinoma. Study observations and caveats: This surgical cohort overrepresents the minority presenting with early-stage disease. Mean clonality was approximately 0.11 in tumors and roughly 0.068 in blood, not significantly different. Enrichment of CD45RO+ effector over naive T cells in tumors may bias clonality. Blood had more productive templates and roughly 8-fold more unique clonotypes than tumor.

Germline assignment: CDR1 SNHLY and CDR2 FYNNEI. V lost 6 bases and J lost 5, with 10 bases in between. The CDR3 is 12 amino acids. Only in-frame clones appear in the TCRdb table, and some are missing; sequencing was by immunoSEQ multiplex PCR. The sample contains over 15,000 clones, 88% of which appear only once. Surgery without prior neoadjuvant therapy was the treatment of the selected pancreatic ductal adenocarcinoma patients. The rearrangement links TRBV2 to TRBJ2-5; perhaps TRBD1 as D (6 bases). Specimen: PBMCs. This TCR was sampled from a human donor with pancreatic ductal adenocarcinoma. The CDR3 reads CASRYRVETQYF. The CDR3 nucleotides read TGTGCCAGCAGATACAGGGTTGAGACCCAGTACTTC.